The 32 T cell receptor beta chains below all came from one sample that was sequenced in a study of CXCR3-negative and CXCR3-positive naive CD8 T cells (dated by TCRdb to about 2019). Broad study findings and their caveats: Compared with CXCR3-negative naive cells, CXCR3-positive naive cells had TRB CDR3s with higher hydrophobicity (lower Kidera factor 4), lower energy, and higher strength and volume indices.

Their specific antigens are unknown. For sequencing, a NextSeq 550 was employed. The Human TCR Profiling Kit (MiLaboratory) was used to prepare UMI-labeled 5' RACE TRB cDNA libraries. The reads, reprocessed by TCRdb, yield one row per CDR3 protein sequence and no DNA. The sample table records around 160,000 distinct CDR3 sequences. Approximately 0.28% of the sample belongs to the ten largest clones. The sample consisted of naive CXCR3+ CD8+ T cells from blood. The cell subset or site label here, explained by the study, means: CD45RO-CCR7+CD27+CD95- naive CD8+ T cells expressing CXCR3 (TNR3+). Receptor source: a human donor in good health. Some clones in this sample may be carry-over from other donors' samples.

This chain connects TRBV28 to TRBJ2-1; TCRdb's D call, TRBD2, is unchecked because there is no DNA. CDR3 length: 16 amino acids. Germline loops: CDR1 MDHEN, CDR2 SYDVKM. The CDR3 spells CASSLRAPSSYNEQFF. Filled out from reference TRBV28 and TRBJ2-1, the complete variable domain reads DVKVTQSSRYLVKRTGEKVFLECVQDMDHENMFWYRQDPGLGLRLIYFSYDVKMKEKGDIPEGYSVSREKKERFSLILESASTNQTSMYLCASSLRAPSSYNEQFFGPGTRLTVL.

The chain combines TRBV2 with TRBJ2-7; the TCRdb call, TRBD1, lacks DNA for checking. This CDR3 region has 17 residues. The germline V gene encodes CDR1 SNHLY and CDR2 FYNNEI. CDR3 loop: CASSETPGQPYSYEQYF.

CDR3 in amino acids: CAIGRDRLPYEQYF. The V gene is TRBV6-6, the J gene TRBJ2-7; TCRdb reports TRBD1, a call that lacks DNA to check it against. CDR1 MNHNY and CDR2 SVGAGI come from the germline V gene (reference sequence). The CDR3 runs 14 residues.

J is TRBJ2-3 and V is TRBV29-1. Germline CDR1 reads SQVTM; CDR2 reads ANQGSEA. This CDR3 comprises 12 residues. CDR3 in amino acids: CSAITEPDTQYF.

The chain recombines TRBV7-2 with TRBJ2-1. Germline V lookup: CDR1 SGHTA, CDR2 FQGNSA. The CDR3 covers 17 residues. CDR3 sequence reads: CASSLPGSGRADNEQFF.

The chain is built from TRBV4-2 and TRBJ2-7; the D call of TRBD2 rests on TCRdb alone, since no DNA is present to check it. Germline values: CDR1 LGHNA, CDR2 YNFKEQ. The CDR3 consists of 14 residues. CDR3 region: CASSQETVSGRQYF.

The gene calls are TRBV6-5 and TRBJ2-1; TCRdb lists TRBD1, though no DNA is available to test this call. The CDR3 has 17 amino acids. Looked up from germline, CDR1 is MNHEY and CDR2 is SVGAGI. CDR3 region: CASSYGGGISPPNEQFF.

The chain joins TRBV4-1 to TRBJ2-1. The length of the CDR3 is 17 residues. Germline-derived CDR1 and CDR2 are MGHRA and YSYEKL. CDR3 protein: CASSQVSAQWAYNEQFF.

The chain employs TRBV11-3 and TRBJ2-3; without DNA, the TCRdb call of TRBD1 cannot be checked. The CDR3 contains 15 residues. Germline V gene data show CDR1 as SGHNT and CDR2 as YENEEA. This CDR3 is CASSPRDSDTDTQYF.

The V and J genes are TRBV4-1 and TRBJ2-2; without DNA, the TCRdb call of TRBD1 cannot be checked. Germline lookup yields CDR1 MGHRA and CDR2 YSYEKL. The CDR3 extends over 16 amino acids. CDR3 in amino acids: CASSQERGGGTGELFF.

The gene calls are TRBV7-3 and TRBJ2-7; the TCRdb D gene call, TRBD1, has no DNA to confirm it. CDR3 size: 15 residues. The V gene's germline CDR1 is SGHTA and CDR2 FQGTGA. This CDR3 is CASSSTGGANDEQYF.

J is TRBJ1-2 and V is TRBV7-9; the D gene TCRdb calls, TRBD1, cannot be checked with no DNA. Per the germline V gene, CDR1 is SEHNR and CDR2 is FQNEAQ (reference sequence). The CDR3 length is 16 residues. The CDR3 spells CASSSSIREANYGYTF.

V is TRBV12-3 or TRBV12-4 and J is TRBJ2-1; lacking DNA, the TRBD1 call made by TCRdb goes unchecked. The CDR3 runs to 15 residues. CDR3 amino acids: CASTSDGKDYNEQFF.

V gene TRBV27 combines with J gene TRBJ2-1; TCRdb lists TRBD2, though no DNA is available to test this call. Germline V gene data show CDR1 as MNHEY and CDR2 as SMNVEV (reference sequence). CDR3 length: 15 residues. The CDR3 loop is CASSSIRGTYNEQFF.

The V and J genes are TRBV20-1 and TRBJ2-7; TCRdb lists TRBD1, though no DNA is available to test this call. Germline loops: CDR1 DFQATT, CDR2 SNEGSKA (reference sequence). The CDR3 is made up of 13 amino acids. The CDR3: CSAVDREAYEQYF.

CDR3 loop: CSVDGGSQETQYF. This chain joins TRBV29-1 and TRBJ2-5; absent DNA, TCRdb's TRBD1 call cannot be checked. Looked up from germline, CDR1 is SQVTM and CDR2 is ANQGSEA. The CDR3 is 13 residues long. The variable domain in full, completed from reference TRBV29-1 and TRBJ2-5, reads SAVISQKPSRDICQRGTSLTIQCQVDSQVTMMFWYRQQPGQSLTLIATANQGSEATYESGFVIDKFPISRPNLTFSTLTVSNMSPEDSSIYLCSVDGGSQETQYFGPGTRLLVL.

The chain carries TRBV9 and TRBJ1-2; the TCRdb call, TRBD1, lacks DNA for checking. This CDR3 is built from 16 residues. Looked up from germline, CDR1 is SGDLS and CDR2 is YYNGEE. CDR3 protein: CASSPRQIEANYGYTF.

The chain's CDR3 is CSASPSGEYREETQYF. This chain joins TRBV20-1 and TRBJ2-5; TCRdb gives TRBD2 as the D gene, but with no DNA this cannot be confirmed. The CDR3 is 16 amino acids. In germline, CDR1 is DFQATT, CDR2 SNEGSKA (reference sequence).

The gene calls are TRBV5-6 and TRBJ2-3. CDR1 is SGHDT and CDR2 is YYEEEE in the germline V gene. There are 12 residues in the CDR3. The CDR3 loop reads CASSSSWDTQYF.

The rearrangement links TRBV6-5 to TRBJ1-2; TCRdb gives TRBD1 as the D gene, but with no DNA this cannot be confirmed. Per germline, CDR1 MNHEY and CDR2 SVGAGI. The CDR3 loop spans 14 amino acids. CDR3 in amino acids: CASGGRLAPYGYTF.

The gene calls are TRBV20-1 and TRBJ2-7; TCRdb outputs TRBD2, but without DNA this stays unchecked. CDR3 length: 14 residues. Germline V gene sequence: CDR1 DFQATT, CDR2 SNEGSKA (reference sequence). The CDR3 sequence is CSAYLAGVNYEQYF.

The chain has TRBV7-9 and TRBJ2-3; TCRdb's D gene call, TRBD2, goes unchecked for lack of DNA. Germline V gene lookup returns CDR1 SEHNR and CDR2 FQNEAQ (reference sequence). The CDR3 length is 16 residues. The CDR3: CASSLAAGGPRDTQYF.

The chain combines TRBV2 with TRBJ2-5; absent DNA, TCRdb's TRBD1 call cannot be checked. The CDR3 sequence is 14 residues long. In germline, CDR1 is SNHLY, CDR2 FYNNEI. CDR3 in amino acids: CASSDTGTPETQYF.

This sequence joins TRBV4-3 and TRBJ1-1. Per germline, CDR1 LGHNA and CDR2 YSLEER. CDR3 size: 15 residues. CDR3 amino acids: CASSQDTGLAAEAFF.

CDR3 loop: CASSQDLGVPPGEKLFF. The chain recombines TRBV3-1 with TRBJ1-4; absent DNA, TCRdb's TRBD1 call cannot be checked. Germline values: CDR1 LGHDT, CDR2 YNNKEL (reference sequence). The CDR3 sequence is 17 residues long. Filled out from reference TRBV3-1 and TRBJ1-4, the complete variable domain reads DTAVSQTPKYLVTQMGNDKSIKCEQNLGHDTMYWYKQDSKKFLKIMFSYNNKELIINETVPNRFSPKSPDKAHLNLHINSLELGDSAVYFCASSQDLGVPPGEKLFFGSGTQLSVL.

The rearrangement links TRBV6-2 or TRBV6-3 to TRBJ1-1; without DNA, the TCRdb call of TRBD1 cannot be checked. Germline CDR1 and CDR2: MNHEY and SVGEGT. The length of the CDR3 is 13 residues. Here the CDR3 reads CVSGAGENTEAFF.

The genes are TRBV9 and TRBJ1-5; lacking DNA, the TRBD1 call made by TCRdb goes unchecked. The CDR3 is made up of 13 amino acids. The germline V gene encodes CDR1 SGDLS and CDR2 YYNGEE. CDR3 sequence reads: CASSVDGKRPQHF.

The chain's CDR3 is CASSLPGAPYEQYF. V is TRBV4-1 and J is TRBJ2-7; TCRdb picks TRBD1, but there is no DNA to check that call. Germline V gene sequence: CDR1 MGHRA, CDR2 YSYEKL. This CDR3 spans 14 amino acids.

The rearrangement links TRBV28 to TRBJ2-7; TCRdb lists TRBD2, though no DNA is available to test this call. The CDR3 loop spans 13 amino acids. Germline lookup yields CDR1 MDHEN and CDR2 SYDVKM. This CDR3 reads CASSLRGTYEQYF.

The chain joins TRBV29-1 to TRBJ2-1; with no DNA, the TCRdb D assignment of TRBD1 cannot be verified. Germline V gene data show CDR1 as SQVTM and CDR2 as ANQGSEA. This CDR3 is 14 amino acids long. This chain's CDR3 is CSVLDRGFNNEQFF.

CDR3 loop: CSARDPYNSPLHF. This chain uses TRBV20-1 with TRBJ1-6. CDR1 DFQATT and CDR2 SNEGSKA come from the germline V gene (reference sequence). The CDR3 spans 13 residues.

The chain employs TRBV12-3 or TRBV12-4 and TRBJ1-1; without DNA, the TCRdb call of TRBD1 cannot be checked. The CDR3 covers 16 residues. CDR3 protein: CASSWTGASPPGEAFF.